The 20 T cell receptor beta chains in this list originate from one sample, sequenced in a study of blood T cell repertoires in COVID-19 (dated by TCRdb to between 2020 and 2021). The library was produced with the immunoSEQ multiplex PCR assay. What TCRdb holds here is the immuneACCESS table cut down to in-frame rearrangements. Part of the clones is not present; checked against another copy, under half of the missing clones reflect an unresolved V gene, and the others are unexplained. The sample yields hundreds of thousands of clones; roughly 88% were counted once. Around 12% of the sample goes to the ten largest clones. The material sequenced was peripheral blood. The receptors shown here come from a woman aged 50 to 65 with COVID-19, enrolled during active disease.

The chain carries TRBV6-1 and TRBJ1-3, with a tentative D call TRBD1 (6 bases). There are 14 residues in the CDR3. The germline V gene encodes CDR1 MNHNS and CDR2 SASEGT. Trimming removed 3 bases at V and 4 bases at J, with 10 bases between. Written as DNA, the CDR3 is TGTGCCAGCAGTGAGGGAGGGGGAGGAAACACCATATATTTT. It yields the protein CASSEGGGGNTIYF.

For the CDR3, the DNA is TGTGCCAGCAGCCCCGCGGGGAGATCCGGCTACACCTTC. Translation: CASSPAGRSGYTF. The rearrangement uses TRBV28 and TRBJ1-2; no firm D call. The germline CDR1 and CDR2 sequences are MDHEN and SYDVKM. This CDR3 is 13 amino acids long. With 6 bases removed from V and 8 bases from J, the gap between germline ends came to 16 bases.

The CDR3 reads CASSTGTAYGYTF. The CDR3, as DNA: TGTGCCAGCAGTACCGGGACAGCCTATGGCTACACCTTC. The chain has TRBV12-3 or TRBV12-4 and TRBJ1-2; 7 nucleotides agree with TRBD1. Unmatched junction bases numbered 4, after V lost 5 bases and J lost 4 bases. The CDR3 runs to 13 residues.

The V gene is TRBV28, the J gene TRBJ1-4; 7 bases agree with TRBD1. The CDR3 is 15 amino acids. V gave up 6 bases and J gave up 3 bases; unmatched junction bases: 7. Germline loops: CDR1 MDHEN, CDR2 SYDVKM. CDR3 residues: CASRALTGPNEKLFF. The CDR3, as DNA: TGTGCCAGCAGAGCTCTGACAGGGCCTAATGAAAAACTGTTTTTT.

This chain links TRBV4-1 with TRBJ2-7; TRBD2 matches at 7 bases. V shed 4 bases, J shed 9 bases, and the junction held 9 bases outside the gene matches. CDR3 size: 13 residues. Germline assignment: CDR1 MGHRA and CDR2 YSYEKL. For the CDR3, the DNA is TGCGCCAGCAGCCCGGCGGGGGTCGCCACGCAGTACTTC. It encodes CASSPAGVATQYF.

The gene calls are TRBV12-5 and TRBJ1-1; no definite D call. CDR3 length: 13 amino acids. The germline V and J ends were trimmed by 1 base and 4 bases, with 7 bases remaining between them. From germline, CDR1 is LGHNT and CDR2 FRNRAP. The CDR3 protein is CASGLERATEAFF. As DNA, the CDR3 is TGTGCTAGTGGTTTGGAGAGGGCCACTGAAGCTTTCTTT. The whole variable domain, filled in from reference TRBV12-5 and TRBJ1-1, reads DARVTQTPRHKVTEMGQEVTMRCQPILGHNTVFWYRQTMMQGLELLAYFRNRAPLDDSGMPKDRFSAEMPDATLATLKIQPSEPRDSAVYFCASGLERATEAFFGQGTRLTVV.

J is TRBJ1-1 and V is TRBV9; D not resolved. This CDR3 region has 10 residues. V lost 7 bases and J lost 10, with 11 bases in between. Germline assignment: CDR1 SGDLS and CDR2 YYNGEE. The CDR3 sequence is CASGEGSAFF. The CDR3 region has the DNA TGTGCCAGCGGGGAGGGATCAGCTTTCTTT.

The CDR3 here is CASSGDRGGGEKLFF. In DNA form, the CDR3 reads TGTGCCAGCAGTGGAGACAGGGGCGGTGGGGAAAAACTGTTTTTT. The J gene is TRBJ1-4, the V gene TRBV6-2 or TRBV6-3; 8 bases are shared with TRBD1. Germline V CDR1 and CDR2: MNHEY, SVGEGT. V dropped 5 bases and J dropped 8; count of bases not matched to a gene: 10. This CDR3 has 15 amino acids.

The genes are TRBV12-3 or TRBV12-4 and TRBJ2-5; unclear D gene. Between the trimmed V and J ends, which lost 3 bases and 5 bases, there was a span of 4 bases. The CDR3 totals 11 residues. DNA of the CDR3: TGTGCCAGCAGTTTCGGGGAGACCCAGTACTTC. Translated: CASSFGETQYF.

V and J are TRBV6-6 and TRBJ2-6, with a possible D match to TRBD2 (5 bases). The CDR3 extends over 20 amino acids. Germline V gives CDR1 MNHNY, CDR2 SVGAGI (reference sequence). V was clipped by 6 bases and J by 0 bases, with 24 bases between them. The chain's CDR3 is CASSPAQGGEWLSGANVLTF. The CDR3 DNA follows: TGTGCCAGCAGCCCAGCTCAAGGTGGGGAGTGGCTCTCTGGGGCCAACGTCCTGACTTTC.

The V call is TRBV6-5, the J call TRBJ1-2; 9 nucleotides line up with TRBD1. This CDR3 spans 14 amino acids. Germline-derived CDR1 and CDR2 are MNHEY and SVGAGI. V gave up 2 bases and J gave up 2 bases; unmatched junction bases: 0. The CDR3 sequence is CASSYTGGNYGYTF. In DNA, the CDR3 is TGTGCCAGCAGTTACACAGGGGGCAACTATGGCTACACCTTC.

DNA of the CDR3: TGTGCCAGCAGCGTAGGCAGCTCCCCGGGGGATACGCAGTATTTT. This translates into CASSVGSSPGDTQYF. This chain uses TRBV9 with TRBJ2-3; possibly TRBD2 for D (5 bases). There are 15 residues in the CDR3. Trimming removed 0 bases at V and 6 bases at J, with 14 bases between. Germline V gene data show CDR1 as SGDLS and CDR2 as YYNGEE.

The J gene is TRBJ1-6, the V gene TRBV10-3; 9 bases agree with TRBD1. The germline V gene has CDR1 ENHRY and CDR2 SYGVKD. This CDR3 region has 15 residues. The J segment lost 6 bases and the V segment lost 4 bases, leaving 4 bases of the junction unmatched. This CDR3 reads CAISADRGTNSPLHF. In DNA form, the CDR3 reads TGTGCCATCAGTGCGGACAGGGGTACTAATTCACCCCTCCACTTT.

The chain has TRBV10-2 and TRBJ2-1, with TRBD2 matching 8 bases. Per the germline V gene, CDR1 is WSHSY and CDR2 is SAAADI. The CDR3 is 16 residues long. J lost 6 bases, V lost 8 bases, and 15 bases had no gene match. The CDR3 region has the DNA TGCGCCAGCGAACTTTCTGGGCGGGGGGCCGCCAATGAGCAGTTCTTC. Residues: CASELSGRGAANEQFF.

This clone was observed a handful of times. The rearrangement joins TRBV6-6 to TRBJ1-3, with a possible D match to TRBD1 (6 bases). The CDR3 is 16 amino acids. Germline lookup yields CDR1 MNHNY and CDR2 SVGAGI (reference sequence). V was shortened by 2 bases and J by 8 bases, with 19 bases between the two germline ends. CDR3 loop: CASSYRYGTLVDTIYF. The CDR3 region has the DNA TGTGCCAGCAGTTACCGATACGGGACACTGGTCGACACCATATATTTT.

The chain links TRBV6-1 to TRBJ1-1; D remains ambiguous. This CDR3 is 13 amino acids long. Germline V gives CDR1 MNHNS, CDR2 SASEGT. V was shortened by 3 bases and J by 1 base, with 6 bases between the two germline ends. CDR3 sequence (DNA): TGTGCCAGCAGTGACCTAACGAACACTGAAGCTTTCTTT. Translating gives CASSDLTNTEAFF.

V gene TRBV5-6 combines with J gene TRBJ2-3; D gene ambiguous. V was shortened by 1 base and J by 1 base, with 10 bases between the two germline ends. Germline lookup yields CDR1 SGHDT and CDR2 YYEEEE. The CDR3 has 15 residues. CDR3 residues: CASSLTATRTDTQYF. The CDR3 DNA reads as TGTGCCAGCAGCTTGACAGCCACCCGCACAGATACGCAGTATTTT.

J is TRBJ1-2 and V is TRBV3-1 (or the pseudogene TRBV3-2); possibly TRBD1 for D (5 bases). This CDR3 region has 13 residues. V lost 4 bases to trimming and J lost 2 bases, with 8 bases between them. CDR1 is LGHDT and CDR2 is YNNKEL in the germline V gene (reference sequence). CDR3 bases: TGTGCCAGCAGCCTAGGGGAAAACTATGGCTACACCTTC. Protein sequence: CASSLGENYGYTF.

The gene calls are TRBV11-2 and TRBJ2-7; D might be TRBD2 (5 bases). Germline CDR1 reads SGHAT; CDR2 reads FQNNGV. Between the trimmed V and J ends, which lost 2 bases and 2 bases, there was a span of 13 bases. This CDR3 is 15 amino acids long. The CDR3 is CASSLRPGIPYEQYF. The CDR3 DNA reads as TGTGCCAGCAGCTTAAGGCCGGGAATACCCTACGAGCAGTACTTC.

V usage is TRBV6-1 and J usage is TRBJ2-7; 7 bases are a match to TRBD2. CDR1 is MNHNS, CDR2 SASEGT, per germline. V shed 3 bases, J shed 3 bases, and the junction held 5 bases outside the gene matches. The CDR3 contains 14 residues. CDR3 sequence: CASSERGLSYEQYF. The CDR3 coding sequence is TGTGCCAGCAGTGAGAGGGGACTAAGCTACGAGCAGTACTTC.